Listed here are 15 T cell receptor beta chains from one sample, sequenced in a study of post-analysis software for immune sequencing data. Each TCR beta cDNA library carried unique molecular identifiers. TCRdb independently ran MiXCR on the PCR reads; one entry per CDR3 protein. The table includes hundreds of thousands of distinct CDR3 sequences, approximately 59% detected once. These TCRs' antigens remain unknown. Notes on the study in general: A few TRBV segments (TRBV5-6, TRBV5-1 and TRBV20-1 among them) occurred more frequently in patients than in controls.

Material for sequencing was blood. Receptors originate from a girl aged 2 to 10 with multiple sclerosis.

The rearrangement uses TRBV4-1 and TRBJ2-7; 8 bases are shared with TRBD2. CDR1 MGHRA and CDR2 YSYEKL come from the germline V gene. The CDR3 is 17 residues long. The trim removed 0 bases at V and 1 base at J, leaving 8 bases unmatched. The CDR3 reads CASSQESNGRASYEQYF. DNA of the CDR3: TGCGCCAGCAGCCAAGAGAGTAACGGGAGGGCTTCCTACGAGCAGTACTTC.

J is TRBJ2-7 and V is TRBV13; 8 bases agree with TRBD2. The V gene's germline CDR1 is PRHDT and CDR2 FYEKMQ (reference sequence). V lost 2 bases to trimming and J lost 1 base; unmatched junction nucleotides: 7. The CDR3 sequence is 16 residues long. CDR3 DNA sequence: TGTGCCAGCAGCTTACGGGGCGGGAGGAAATCCTACGAGCAGTACTTC. Translating gives CASSLRGGRKSYEQYF.

The chain links TRBV12-3 or TRBV12-4 to TRBJ2-5; D not resolved. The CDR3 contains 13 residues. The V and J ends lost 6 bases and 4 bases respectively, with 12 bases between them. CDR3 in DNA: TGTGCCAGCAGACCATCAGCTAGAGAGACCCAGTACTTC. Residues: CASRPSARETQYF.

The J gene is TRBJ2-3, the V gene TRBV10-3; 7 bases map to TRBD1. V lost 7 bases, J lost 4 bases, and 2 bases stayed unmatched. The CDR3 covers 12 residues. Germline V gene data show CDR1 as ENHRY and CDR2 as SYGVKD. The CDR3 reads CAITGGSDTQYF. The CDR3 DNA reads TGTGCCATCACAGGGGGATCAGATACGCAGTATTTT.

The V call is TRBV6-5, the J call TRBJ2-1, with D uncertain. The V end was cut by 2 bases, the J end by 0 bases, with 8 bases between. The CDR3 totals 15 residues. Germline CDR1 MNHEY, CDR2 SVGAGI. The CDR3 nucleotides read TGTGCCAGCAGTTACGGGCTAGGCTCCTACAATGAGCAGTTCTTC. It codes for CASSYGLGSYNEQFF.

A single count supports this clonotype. The chain recombines TRBV5-1 with TRBJ2-1; D not certain. Trimming cost V 1 base and J 5 bases, with 13 bases left between them. The length of the CDR3 is 15 residues. Germline values: CDR1 SGHRS, CDR2 YFSETQ. For the CDR3, the DNA is TGCGCCAGCAGCTTGAATCGGGCAGGCGACAATGAGCAGTTCTTC. This translates into CASSLNRAGDNEQFF.

The genes are TRBV3-1 and TRBJ2-7; the D gene is possibly TRBD2 (5 bases). CDR3 length: 14 amino acids. V was clipped by 0 bases and J by 1 base, with 7 bases between them. CDR1 is LGHDT, CDR2 YNNKEL, per germline (reference sequence). This CDR3 reads CASSQEERSYEQYF. In DNA form, the CDR3 reads TGTGCCAGCAGCCAAGAGGAGCGGTCCTACGAGCAGTACTTC.

The chain is built from TRBV27 and TRBJ1-6; TRBD1 aligns across 8 bases. V was pared by 4 bases and J by 7 bases, with 6 bases of the junction left unmatched. CDR3 length: 15 amino acids. Germline V gene lookup returns CDR1 MNHEY and CDR2 SMNVEV (reference sequence). The CDR3 protein is CASSSDRGPNSPLHF. The CDR3 DNA is TGTGCCAGCAGTTCCGACAGGGGACCCAATTCACCCCTCCACTTT.

The V gene is TRBV18, the J gene TRBJ2-5; D possibly corresponds to TRBD2 (5 bases). CDR1 KGHSH and CDR2 LQKENI come from the germline V gene. V was shortened by 1 base and J by 5 bases, with 11 bases between the two germline ends. The CDR3 is made up of 14 amino acids. The CDR3 spells CASSPLPGMETQYF. Here the CDR3 DNA reads TGTGCCAGCTCACCACTGCCGGGAATGGAGACCCAGTACTTC.

V usage is TRBV29-1 and J usage is TRBJ1-1; 7 bases map to TRBD1. Germline V gene lookup returns CDR1 SQVTM and CDR2 ANQGSEA. The CDR3 loop spans 12 amino acids. Germline trimming cut 4 bases from V and 4 bases from J; bases unmatched to any gene: 3. The CDR3 DNA reads TGCAGCGTTGCACAGGGGAGCACTGAAGCTTTCTTT. Its translation is CSVAQGSTEAFF.

V and J are TRBV20-1 and TRBJ2-3, with 8 bases that match TRBD2. This CDR3 comprises 17 residues. V was clipped by 0 bases and J by 1 base; unmatched bases: 9. CDR1 and CDR2 from the germline V gene are DFQATT and SNEGSKA (reference sequence). The CDR3 loop is CSARDRAGESGTDTQYF. The CDR3 DNA follows: TGCAGTGCTAGAGATCGAGCGGGAGAATCTGGCACAGATACGCAGTATTTT.

V gene TRBV29-1 combines with J gene TRBJ2-1, with a weak D call TRBD1 (7 bases). CDR3 length: 16 residues. Per the germline V gene, CDR1 is SQVTM and CDR2 is ANQGSEA. V was cut by 1 base and J by 6 bases, with 19 bases left in between. CDR3 region: CSVEGGAGTAINEQFF. For the CDR3, the DNA is TGCAGCGTTGAAGGGGGGGCCGGGACAGCCATCAATGAGCAGTTCTTC.

This chain joins TRBV6-2 or TRBV6-3 and TRBJ2-1, with 11 nucleotides matching TRBD2. The CDR3 has 16 residues. After removal of 5 bases from V and 10 bases from J, the junction contained 13 bases not matched to a gene. Looked up from germline, CDR1 is MNHEY and CDR2 is SVGEGT. In nucleotides, the CDR3 is TGTGCCAGCAGTACAGGTCCGACTAGCGGGGTGAGAGAGCAGTTCTTC. It encodes CASSTGPTSGVREQFF.

This chain connects TRBV12-3 or TRBV12-4 to TRBJ1-2; possible D gene TRBD1, 5 bases. The V and J ends lost 3 bases and 7 bases respectively, with 12 bases between them. This CDR3 contains 13 residues. CDR3: CASSLGGGSGYTF. In DNA form, the CDR3 reads TGTGCCAGCAGTTTGGGTGGGGGGAGTGGCTACACCTTC.

V is TRBV18 and J is TRBJ2-5; no reliable D call. Trimming shortened V by 6 bases and J by 4 bases, and 18 bases separated the two germline ends. The CDR3 has 15 residues. Looked up from germline, CDR1 is KGHSH and CDR2 is LQKENI. The CDR3: CASSYSPGSLETQYF. CDR3 in DNA: TGTGCCAGCTCGTACAGCCCCGGCTCCTTAGAGACCCAGTACTTC.